The 2 T cell receptor beta chains below come from one sample, sequenced in a study of T cell repertoires in MIS-A myocarditis. Data came from immunoSEQ multiplex PCR; TCRdb stores just in-frame clones and leaves some out. The data show over 9,000 clones, with approximately 83% seen just once and 25% to 30% held by the top ten. Source material: right ventricle heart tissue obtained at autopsy. These receptors all come from a man aged 18 to 30 with fulminant myocarditis from multisystem inflammatory syndrome in adults (MIS-A) after COVID-19.

CDR3 in DNA: TGCGCCAGCATGGGCAGTACGAACACTGAAGCTTTCTTT. It yields the protein CASMGSTNTEAFF. The rearrangement links TRBV5-1 to TRBJ1-1; D not resolved. V lost 6 bases and J lost 1, with 10 bases in between. This CDR3 comprises 13 residues. Germline V gives CDR1 SGHRS, CDR2 YFSETQ.

The chain carries TRBV13 and TRBJ1-3; D remains unclear. Germline loops: CDR1 PRHDT, CDR2 FYEKMQ (reference sequence). The CDR3 consists of 16 residues. The V gene lost 4 bases and the J gene lost 0 bases, with 13 bases spanning the gap. The CDR3 region is CASSSGTLTSGNTIYF. The CDR3 DNA is TGTGCCAGCAGCTCAGGTACCCTAACCTCTGGAAACACCATATATTTT.